This T cell receptor beta chain emerged from a study of OX40 agonist ivuxolimab in advanced cancers. On the study more broadly: Administration of intravenous ivuxolimab to patients occurred every 2 weeks at 0.01 to 10 mg/kg.

Germline V gene data show CDR1 as PRHDT and CDR2 as FYEKMQ (reference sequence). The CDR3 has 14 amino acids. V was trimmed by 3 bases and J by 0 bases, leaving 9 bases between them. Clones were read by immunoSEQ multiplex PCR, and TCRdb kept only the in-frame ones, dropping some. The sample yields over 20,000 clones, approximately 88% seen once. The source was CD4+ or CD8+ T cells sorted from blood, collected in a trial of the OX40 agonist ivuxolimab. The source of this sequence is an adult with an advanced solid tumor such as melanoma, head and neck, liver or kidney cancer. The chain is built from TRBV13 and TRBJ2-7, with D perhaps given as TRBD1 or TRBD2 (5 bases each). CDR3 sequence reads: CASSFGTSSYEQYF. The CDR3 coding sequence is TGTGCCAGCAGCTTTGGGACCAGCTCCTACGAGCAGTACTTC.